The 8 T cell receptor beta chains below all came from one sample that was sequenced in a study of T cells in localized non-small cell lung cancer. Some clones are missing from TCRdb's copy, which holds only in-frame ones; the method was immunoSEQ multiplex PCR. Here the sample spans under 150,000 clones, 89% being singletons. The sample here was peripheral blood, taken before any cancer treatment. The receptor source for this set is a female donor over 55 with stage I lung adenocarcinoma.

The chain uses TRBV11-2 and TRBJ2-7, with a tentative D call TRBD1 (6 bases). The V and J ends lost 5 bases and 6 bases respectively, with 17 bases between them. The CDR3 loop spans 14 amino acids. Germline V CDR1 and CDR2: SGHAT, FQNNGV. CDR3 loop: CASSPGAGPPEQYF. The CDR3 nucleotides are TGTGCCAGCAGCCCAGGGGCAGGGCCGCCCGAGCAGTACTTC.

The chain links TRBV7-9 to TRBJ1-5, with D perhaps TRBD1 (5 bases). Trimming removed 6 bases from V and 4 bases from J, with 13 bases in between. This CDR3 contains 14 residues. Germline CDR1 reads SEHNR; CDR2 reads FQNEAQ (reference sequence). As DNA, the CDR3 is TGTGCCAGCAGTTTTGGACAAATTAATCAGCCCCAGCATTTT. Amino acid sequence: CASSFGQINQPQHF.

This rearrangement joins TRBV6-4 to TRBJ2-1, with D hard to call. CDR1 and CDR2 from the germline V gene are MRHNA and SNTAGT. Trimming stripped 6 bases from V and 0 bases from J, with 9 bases between. This CDR3 has 14 amino acids. As DNA, the CDR3 is TGTGCCAGCAGGCAAGATCACTCCTACAATGAGCAGTTCTTC. This translates into CASRQDHSYNEQFF.

The rearrangement uses TRBV6-1 and TRBJ2-5, with 7 bases lining up with TRBD2. CDR1 and CDR2 (germline): MNHNS, SASEGT. This CDR3 comprises 14 residues. With V trimmed by 1 base and J by 7 bases, 6 bases remained unmatched. In nucleotides, the CDR3 is TGTGCCAGCAGTGAAGGGGGGAGGGTAACGACCCAGTACTTC. Amino acid sequence: CASSEGGRVTTQYF.

The J gene is TRBJ2-7, the V gene TRBV29-1, with 9 bases fitting TRBD2. CDR1 SQVTM and CDR2 ANQGSEA come from the germline V gene. J gave up 4 bases and V 5 bases, and 6 bases lay outside the gene matches. The CDR3 runs 13 residues. The CDR3 DNA sequence: TGCAGCGTTACCCTAGCGGGACTTTACGAGCAGTACTTC. Protein product: CSVTLAGLYEQYF.

The chain is built from TRBV2 and TRBJ2-5, with 11 bases matching TRBD2. Losses at the gene ends were 4 bases for V and 4 bases for J; bases not matched to a gene: 5. CDR1 is SNHLY and CDR2 is FYNNEI in the germline V gene. The CDR3 loop spans 15 amino acids. The CDR3 DNA is TGTGCCAGCAGTGTAGGGACTAGCGGAGGAGAGACCCAGTACTTC. Translation: CASSVGTSGGETQYF. Using reference TRBV2 and TRBJ2-5 for the parts outside the CDR3, the full variable domain is EPEVTQTPSHQVTQMGQEVILRCVPISNHLYFYWYRQILGQKVEFLVSFYNNEISEKSEIFDDQFSVERPDGSNFTLKIRSTKLEDSAMYFCASSVGTSGGETQYFGPGTRLLVL.

As to this clone: Distinct nucleotide sequences in the sample also encode this CDR3. The chain recombines TRBV5-1 with TRBJ2-7; perhaps TRBD2 as D (5 bases). V was clipped by 2 bases and J by 1 base, with 7 bases between them. Germline V gene sequence: CDR1 SGHRS, CDR2 YFSETQ. CDR3 length: 13 amino acids. CDR3 sequence: CASSFGGSYEQYF. CDR3 sequence (DNA): TGCGCCAGCAGCTTTGGCGGGTCCTACGAGCAGTACTTC. Together with reference TRBV5-1 and TRBJ2-7, the CDR3 gives the full variable domain: KAGVTQTPRYLIKTRGQQVTLSCSPISGHRSVSWYQQTPGQGLQFLFEYFSETQRNKGNFPGRFSGRQFSNSRSEMNVSTLELGDSALYLCASSFGGSYEQYFGPGTRLTVT.

The gene calls are TRBV6-5 and TRBJ1-2; 7 bases agree with TRBD1. The CDR3 extends over 16 amino acids. Germline V CDR1 and CDR2: MNHEY, SVGAGI. With 2 bases clipped from V and 8 bases from J, the junction kept 14 bases outside the gene matches. CDR3 in amino acids: CASSYSDRAATRGYTF. The CDR3 bases are TGTGCCAGCAGTTACAGTGACAGGGCTGCCACCCGCGGCTACACCTTC.